This T cell receptor beta chain was recovered during a study of CD8 T cells in Susac syndrome. The authors reverse transcribed roughly 0.5 to 1 ug RNA with random hexamers. TCRdb re-analysed the immunoSEQ multiplex PCR reads in MiXCR, keeping a single row per CDR3 protein. Of around 56,000 distinct CDR3 sequences in the sample, just over 90% were seen once. The clonotype was recovered from a human donor in good health. Specimen: CD8+ T cells from PBMCs.

The CDR3 sequence: CASSIYRGFTDTQYF. In DNA form, the CDR3 reads TGTGCCAGCAGTATCTACAGGGGTTTTACAGATACGCAGTATTTT. The J gene is TRBJ2-3, the V gene TRBV5-6; 7 positions agree with TRBD1. V trimming: 5 bases; J trimming: 3 bases; junction bases outside the gene matches: 9. CDR1 is SGHDT, CDR2 YYEEEE, per germline. The CDR3 totals 15 residues.